This T cell receptor beta chain was recovered during a study of shared clonotypes between healthy human individuals. This clone has a single count. All donors were healthy HIV-negative adults lacking recent acute infections or vaccinations. This was a deep-level run. Repertoires were generated with immunoSEQ multiplex PCR, while TCRdb's copy carries only in-frame clones and drops some. This table has 2,500,000 or so clones, 93% appearing once. This CDR3 has 15 amino acids. Germline lookup yields CDR1 SGHRS and CDR2 YFSETQ. V was clipped by 2 bases and J by 2 bases; unmatched bases: 4. This chain connects TRBV5-1 to TRBJ2-1; the match to TRBD1 covers 7 bases. The receptor comes from a man aged 18 to 29 in good health. Some clones in this sample may be carry-over from other donors' samples. The source material was naive CD4+ T cells from PBMCs. Subset noted: CD45RA+ positively selected. The CDR3 loop reads CASSFRDSTYNEQFF. For the CDR3, the DNA is TGCGCCAGCAGCTTCCGGGACAGTACCTACAATGAGCAGTTCTTC. The variable domain in full, completed from reference TRBV5-1 and TRBJ2-1, reads KAGVTQTPRYLIKTRGQQVTLSCSPISGHRSVSWYQQTPGQGLQFLFEYFSETQRNKGNFPGRFSGRQFSNSRSEMNVSTLELGDSALYLCASSFRDSTYNEQFFGPGTRLTVL.